The 5 T cell receptor beta chains below were found in one sample sequenced in a study of T cells in localized non-small cell lung cancer. Assay used: immunoSEQ multiplex PCR; TCRdb lists only in-frame clones, some missing. The sample includes approximately 54,000 clones, about nine tenths of them seen just once. The sequencing here drew on peripheral blood, taken before any cancer treatment. The source is a woman between 35 and 75 years old with stage I lung adenocarcinoma.

The chain recombines TRBV18 with TRBJ1-2, with TRBD1 matching over 11 bases. The trim removed 6 bases at V and 4 bases at J, leaving 10 bases unmatched. The CDR3 has 16 amino acids. Germline CDR1 KGHSH, CDR2 LQKENI. CDR3 coding DNA: TGTGCCAGCTCCCATGGACAGGGGGCATCAGGCTATGGCTACACCTTC. Its protein is CASSHGQGASGYGYTF.

The chain couples TRBV19 to TRBJ1-6; TRBD1 aligns across 7 bases. This CDR3 region has 13 residues. Germline V gives CDR1 LNHDA, CDR2 SQIVND (reference sequence). V dropped 5 bases and J dropped 12; count of bases not matched to a gene: 7. The CDR3 DNA is TGTGCCAGTAGTCCAGGGGGAGATTTACCCCTCCACTTT. Protein: CASSPGGDLPLHF.

This clone was counted once. The V gene is TRBV5-6, the J gene TRBJ1-6; D is undetermined. This CDR3 spans 17 amino acids. Germline V CDR1 and CDR2: SGHDT, YYEEEE. V was shortened by 4 bases and J by 0 bases, with 14 bases between the two germline ends. This CDR3 is CASSPERLSSYNSPLHF. The CDR3 DNA reads as TGTGCCAGCAGCCCAGAGCGCCTGAGCTCCTATAATTCACCCCTCCACTTT.

This sequence joins TRBV29-1 and TRBJ2-7; D is perhaps TRBD2 (6 bases). CDR1 and CDR2 from the germline V gene are SQVTM and ANQGSEA. V was clipped by 4 bases and J by 4 bases, with 11 bases between them. The CDR3 runs 12 residues. The chain's CDR3 is CSVGAGGYEQYF. The CDR3 bases are TGCAGCGTTGGGGCCGGAGGGTACGAGCAGTACTTC.

The chain uses TRBV19 and TRBJ2-7; 8 nucleotides agree with TRBD1. The trim removed 4 bases at V and 3 bases at J, leaving 5 bases unmatched. The CDR3 runs 14 residues. Germline lookup yields CDR1 LNHDA and CDR2 SQIVND (reference sequence). The CDR3 sequence is CASSSRTGIYEQYF. In nucleotides, the CDR3 is TGTGCCAGTAGTAGCCGGACAGGGATCTACGAGCAGTACTTC.